This is a list of T cell receptor beta chains from one sample in a study of regulatory T cells in long-lasting Graves disease. TCRdb re-derived calls from the multiplex PCR reads in MiXCR, one entry per CDR3 protein. Among hundreds of thousands of distinct CDR3 sequences listed, 16% were seen once. The same sample was also studied in work on T cells in Graves' hyperthyroidism and ophthalmopathy.

This sample comprised peripheral blood mononuclear cells (PBMCs), obtained at new diagnosis, from a patient treated with antithyroid drugs. These receptors were taken from a man aged 18 to 30 with Graves disease. CDR3s include the opening cysteine and the closing phenylalanine or tryptophan. The D gene is left open where the match is weak. Rows give clone size only sometimes, using once, few, many, or a class for an expanded clone.

-	TRBV28	TRBJ2-7	many	TGTGCCAGCAGTTTAGGGCAGGTCTCCTACGAGCAGTACTTC	CASSLGQVSYEQYF
TRBD2	TRBV5-8	TRBJ2-7	many	TGTGCCAGCAGCCCTGCCAGCGGGAGGGCCCACTACGAGCAGTACTTC	CASSPASGRAHYEQYF
-	TRBV19	TRBJ1-3	few	TGTGCCAGTAGTTCCACAGGGCCCTCCCGCCCGGCCTTT	CASSSTGPSRPAF
-	TRBV9	TRBJ1-2	few	TGTGCCAGCAGCGCCCAGTCGGGGAGGAGCACCTTC	CASSAQSGRSTF
TRBD2	TRBV11-2	TRBJ2-2	few	TGTGCCAGCAGCTTTTTGAGCGGGAGGGCCGAAGCGGGGCTGTTTTTT	CASSFLSGRAEAGLFF
TRBD1	TRBV6-9	TRBJ1-5	-	TGTGCCAGCAGTTGGACAGGGGGCGGGGGATCGTTACCCCAGCATTTT	CASSWTGGGGSLPQHF
TRBD1	TRBV5-1	TRBJ2-3	many	TGCGCCAGCAGCTTGGAGGTGACAGGGCTTGGAGGTACGCAGTATTTT	CASSLEVTGLGGTQYF
TRBD1	TRBV12-3/TRBV12-4	TRBJ1-2	many	TGTGCCAGCAGTGACTCTAGACAGGGGGCCGGTGGCTACACCTTC	CASSDSRQGAGGYTF
TRBD2	TRBV2	TRBJ2-1	-	TGTGCCAGCAGGACCCAAGGGGGGGGACTAGCGATGGGTGAGCAGTTCTTC	CASRTQGGGLAMGEQFF
-	TRBV11-2	TRBJ2-7	many	TGTGCCAGCAGCTTAGCGTTCGTCAGGGGCCGAACCTACGAGCAGTACTTC	CASSLAFVRGRTYEQYF
-	TRBV29-1	TRBJ1-1	many	TGCAGCGTTGATGTGACAGGACAGAACACTGAAGCTTTCTTT	CSVDVTGQNTEAFF
-	TRBV9	TRBJ1-5	-	TGTGCCAGCAGCGTAGGTGACACCGGGCAGCCCCAGCATTTT	CASSVGDTGQPQHF
-	TRBV27	TRBJ2-7	many	TGTGCCAGCAGTTTAAGACAGCCCTACGAGCAGTACTTC	CASSLRQPYEQYF
-	TRBV20-1	TRBJ1-2	many	TGCAGTGCCCGGACGGTTGGCTACACCTTC	CSARTVGYTF
-	TRBV28	TRBJ2-7	many	TGTGCCAGCAGTACAATTGGGCAGGGGCGACCTTACGAGCAGTACTTC	CASSTIGQGRPYEQYF
TRBD1	TRBV6-2/TRBV6-3	TRBJ2-7	many	TGTGCCACCGGACAGGTGACTACCAGGAGCTCCTACGAGCAGTACTTC	CATGQVTTRSSYEQYF
-	TRBV7-9	TRBJ2-3	few	TGTGCCAGCAGCCCTAGCGCTTACGCAGATACGCAGTATTTT	CASSPSAYADTQYF
-	TRBV5-1	TRBJ2-3	-	TGCGCCAGCAGCTCGACCCCGGCGGGCACAGATACGCAGTATTTT	CASSSTPAGTDTQYF
TRBD1	TRBV20-1	TRBJ1-1	few	TGCAGTGCTTACAGGGGGGGACGGAACACTGAAGCTTTCTTT	CSAYRGGRNTEAFF
TRBD2	TRBV5-1	TRBJ2-7	many	TGTGCCAGCAGCTTAGCGGGAGCCACCTACGAGCAGTACTTC	CASSLAGATYEQYF
-	TRBV12-3/TRBV12-4	TRBJ1-2	many	TGTGCCAGCAGTTTCACCGGGCCGGGCTATGGCTACACCTTC	CASSFTGPGYGYTF
-	TRBV6-1	TRBJ2-1	few	TGTGCCAGCAGGCCAGGGAGCCTATCCGTACGTGAGCAGTTCTTC	CASRPGSLSVREQFF
TRBD2	TRBV19	TRBJ2-1	-	TGTGCCAGTAATAATCCCAGCGGGAGGGTCTATGAGCAGTTCTTC	CASNNPSGRVYEQFF
TRBD1	TRBV18	TRBJ2-1	many	TGTGCCAGCTCCCCTACACGGACAGGGTATCATGAGCAGTTCTTC	CASSPTRTGYHEQFF
-	TRBV28	TRBJ2-7	many	TGTGCCAGCAGTTTAGGCGGAACACCTATTGAGCAGTACTTC	CASSLGGTPIEQYF
TRBD1	TRBV19	TRBJ2-1	-	TGTGCCAGTAACCTAGGGGGCGCCACCTACAATGAGCAGTTCTTC	CASNLGGATYNEQFF
TRBD1	TRBV27	TRBJ2-7	few	TGTGCCAGCAGTTTATCGGGGACAGGGAACTACGAGCAGTACTTC	CASSLSGTGNYEQYF
TRBD1	TRBV28	TRBJ1-5	many	TGTGCCAGCAGGGGACAGGGGGCCCATTGGCCCCAGCATTTT	CASRGQGAHWPQHF
TRBD1	TRBV12-3/TRBV12-4	TRBJ1-5	many	TGTGCCAGCAGTCTAAGGGACAGTAATCAGCCCCAGCATTTT	CASSLRDSNQPQHF
-	TRBV10-3	TRBJ2-3	-	TGTGCCGCCAGGGGACTCACAGATACGCAGTATTTT	CAARGLTDTQYF
-	TRBV14	TRBJ2-1	few	TGTGCCAGCAGCCAGAGGCACGGGGCGATAGGGGATGAGCAGTTCTTC	CASSQRHGAIGDEQFF
TRBD1	TRBV6-1	TRBJ2-7	-	TGTGCCAGCAGGTCGGGACAGGGGGGCGAGCAGTACTTC	CASRSGQGGEQYF
-	TRBV30	TRBJ2-6	-	TGTGCCTGGATCTCTGGGGCCAACGTCCTGACTTTC	CAWISGANVLTF
-	TRBV28	TRBJ1-5	many	TGTGCCAGCACCCGTACCAGGATGGAGACTAGCAATCAGCCCCAGCATTTT	CASTRTRMETSNQPQHF
-	TRBV28	TRBJ2-1	few	TGTGCCAGCAGTTTACGGGGGGACAGGGAGCAGTTCTTC	CASSLRGDREQFF
-	TRBV7-2	TRBJ2-2	few	TGTGCCAGCAGCCCGTGGGGGGCCCTCTCCCCCGGGGAGCTGTTTTTT	CASSPWGALSPGELFF
-	TRBV20-1	TRBJ1-4	-	TGCAGTGCTAGCCCAACCGGGGTTGAAAAACTGTTTTTT	CSASPTGVEKLFF
-	TRBV13	TRBJ2-6	-	TGTGCCAGCAGCTTAGGTCAGGCCTTCGACTCTGGGGCCAACGTCCTGACTTTC	CASSLGQAFDSGANVLTF
-	TRBV3-1	TRBJ2-1	many	TGTGCCAGCAGCCAAGGGCTACCTATCTCCTACAATGAGCAGTTCTTC	CASSQGLPISYNEQFF
-	TRBV12-3/TRBV12-4	TRBJ2-1	many	TGTGCCAGCACCGCGGACGGGGAGAGCTCCTACAATGAGCAGTTCTTC	CASTADGESSYNEQFF
TRBD2	TRBV4-1	TRBJ2-5	few	TGCGCCAGCAGCCAATTAGGCGGGAGGGAAGAGACCCAGTACTTC	CASSQLGGREETQYF
-	TRBV5-1	TRBJ2-7	many	TGCGCCAGCAGTTTGGGGACCGAACTATCCTACGAGCAGTACTTC	CASSLGTELSYEQYF
-	TRBV9	TRBJ2-5	-	TGTGCCAGCAGCACCGGGGGAGGGGGCGAGACCCAGTACTTC	CASSTGGGGETQYF
-	TRBV5-1	TRBJ2-1	-	TGCGCCAGCAGCTTCTCCGACGGGGCGGCCTACAATGAGCAGTTCTTC	CASSFSDGAAYNEQFF
-	TRBV9	TRBJ1-6	few	TGTGCCAGCAGCGCCCTCGGGGAGGGGGATTCACCCCTCCACTTT	CASSALGEGDSPLHF
TRBD2	TRBV2	TRBJ2-7	many	TGTGCCAGCAGCTCAGATTGGGGGGGCGAGCAGTACTTC	CASSSDWGGEQYF
TRBD2	TRBV20-1	TRBJ2-3	many	TGCAGTGCCATGATTAGCGGGAGCTCGGATACGCAGTATTTT	CSAMISGSSDTQYF
TRBD2	TRBV5-1	TRBJ2-1	many	TGCGCCAGCAGCGCTGCTAGCGGGAGGGCCAATGAGCAGTTCTTC	CASSAASGRANEQFF
TRBD1	TRBV2	TRBJ1-1	many	TGTGCCGGCCACCGGGACAGGGCCACTGAAGCTTTCTTT	CAGHRDRATEAFF
-	TRBV12-3/TRBV12-4	TRBJ1-4	many	TGTGCCAGCGCTAGGGGTGAAAAACTGTTTTTT	CASARGEKLFF
-	TRBV6-2/TRBV6-3	TRBJ1-1	-	TGTGCCAGCAGTTACATGGGGCTTGAAGCTTTCTTT	CASSYMGLEAFF
-	TRBV3-1	TRBJ2-7	many	TGTGCCAGCAGCCCGAGCGGGACAAACGACGAGCAGTACTTC	CASSPSGTNDEQYF
-	TRBV7-2	TRBJ2-1	-	TGTGCCAGCAGGCCACTCGTTTACAATGAGCAGTTCTTC	CASRPLVYNEQFF
-	TRBV14	TRBJ1-2	few	TGTGCCAGCAGCCAAGCTTTAGGACCGATGAACTATGGCTACACCTTC	CASSQALGPMNYGYTF
-	TRBV7-2	TRBJ1-5	many	TGTGCCAGCAGCTTAGCCGCTAATCAGCCCCAGCATTTT	CASSLAANQPQHF
TRBD1	TRBV20-1	TRBJ2-7	few	TGCAGTGCTAGTGGGATGTCACAGGGGCTGCACGAGCAGTACTTC	CSASGMSQGLHEQYF